This TCR beta chain was identified during a study of T cell responses to AZD1222 COVID-19 vaccine. Study outcomes and limitations: Baseline seropositivity characterized only a handful of AZD1222 recipients. There were vaccine-associated CD4 TCRs across spike, dominant at 160-218 and 743-854.

Trimming shortened V by 3 bases and J by 7 bases, and 15 bases separated the two germline ends. The CDR3 length is 14 residues. Germline values: CDR1 ENHRY, CDR2 SYGVKD. Second-dose timings of about 4 or about 12 weeks were pooled. Here immunoSEQ multiplex PCR was the method, and the copy in TCRdb shows in-frame clones only, minus some. Found here are 95,000 to 100,000 clones, about 88% of them singletons; the top ten hold approximately 15%. Notes on this clone: Its antigen is currently unknown.

The gene calls are TRBV10-3 and TRBJ1-1; D remains unclear. The input for sequencing was peripheral blood, taken 28 days after the second AZD1222 dose. The sequence was collected from an adult who received the AZD1222 COVID-19 vaccine. CDR3 in amino acids: CAISEDFSEGEAFF. The DNA for the CDR3 is TGTGCCATCAGTGAAGACTTCAGTGAGGGTGAAGCTTTCTTT.